The clone carrying this TCR beta chain was counted many times. Its antigen is unknown. The entry originates in a study of early T cells in non-severe SARS-CoV-2 infection. Background on the study: Chains stayed unpaired after sequencing of bulk RNA from unsorted whole blood.

Individual cDNA molecules were tagged with unique molecular identifiers, the study reported. TCRdb independently ran MiXCR on the 5' RACE reads; one entry per CDR3 protein. The sample has about 22,000 distinct CDR3 sequences, about 5% seen once. The study, taken as a whole, reports: Clonotype matching in VDJdb favored anti-spike CD8 responses and did not capture private and CD4 specificities.

Trimming removed 5 bases at V and 2 bases at J, with 16 bases between. The germline CDR1 and CDR2 sequences are LNHDA and SQIVND (reference sequence). The CDR3 length is 17 residues. This receptor was taken from an adult who was a healthcare worker with PCR-confirmed SARS-CoV-2 infection or an uninfected control (not recorded which). The chain joins TRBV19 to TRBJ2-6; D unresolved. Sequenced sample: whole blood. This CDR3 reads CASSAQHTKTGANVLTF. DNA of the CDR3: TGTGCCAGTAGTGCCCAGCACACAAAGACTGGGGCCAACGTCCTGACTTTC.